These 5 T cell receptor beta chains came from one sample sequenced in a study of blood T cell repertoires in COVID-19. Libraries were prepared by immunoSEQ multiplex PCR; TCRdb keeps only in-frame clonotypes and omits some of them. The sample yields 130,000 to 150,000 clones, 88% seen once. Sample: peripheral blood. The receptors here all came from a human donor in a cohort sampled during active COVID-19.

V and J are TRBV10-2 and TRBJ1-1; D remains unclear. Trimming took off 5 bases at V and 0 bases at J, with 10 bases between the two ends. The CDR3 spans 14 residues. The germline gives CDR1 WSHSY, CDR2 SAAADI. This chain's CDR3 is CASSSPGLNTEAFF. The CDR3 DNA reads TGCGCCAGCAGTAGTCCCGGGTTGAACACTGAAGCTTTCTTT.

The chain combines TRBV6-2 or TRBV6-3 with TRBJ2-5; D remains ambiguous. Germline-derived CDR1 and CDR2 are MNHEY and SVGEGT. This CDR3 is built from 16 residues. Trimming left V 0 bases short and J 3 bases short, with 14 bases between. The CDR3 region has the DNA TGTGCCAGCAGTTACTCGCTACAGAATGATAAAGAGACCCAGTACTTC. Its translation: CASSYSLQNDKETQYF.

The rearrangement uses TRBV30 and TRBJ1-1; TRBD1 is a possible D gene (6 bases). CDR1 and CDR2 (germline): GTSNPN, SVGIG (reference sequence). The CDR3 spans 12 residues. The V gene lost 5 bases and the J gene lost 6 bases, with 13 bases spanning the gap. In DNA, the CDR3 is TGTGCCTGGGGCCCGGGACACGCTGAAGCTTTCTTT. It translates to CAWGPGHAEAFF.

The chain couples TRBV4-2 to TRBJ1-5, with no clear D. There are 15 residues in the CDR3. Germline V CDR1 and CDR2: LGHNA, YNFKEQ. The V end lost 0 bases, the J end lost 4 bases, and 10 bases lay between the germline ends. The CDR3 protein is CASSQEDTPNQPQHF. Here the CDR3 DNA reads TGTGCCAGCAGCCAAGAAGACACCCCAAATCAGCCCCAGCATTTT.

The chain recombines TRBV7-3 with TRBJ2-1, with 7 bases that match TRBD2. The CDR3 runs to 14 residues. CDR1 is SGHTA and CDR2 is FQGTGA in the germline V gene. V trimming: 5 bases; J trimming: 9 bases; junction bases outside the gene matches: 10. In nucleotides, the CDR3 is TGTGCCAGCAGCCCCCCCGGACTAGTCAGTGAGCAGTTCTTC. This sequence encodes CASSPPGLVSEQFF.